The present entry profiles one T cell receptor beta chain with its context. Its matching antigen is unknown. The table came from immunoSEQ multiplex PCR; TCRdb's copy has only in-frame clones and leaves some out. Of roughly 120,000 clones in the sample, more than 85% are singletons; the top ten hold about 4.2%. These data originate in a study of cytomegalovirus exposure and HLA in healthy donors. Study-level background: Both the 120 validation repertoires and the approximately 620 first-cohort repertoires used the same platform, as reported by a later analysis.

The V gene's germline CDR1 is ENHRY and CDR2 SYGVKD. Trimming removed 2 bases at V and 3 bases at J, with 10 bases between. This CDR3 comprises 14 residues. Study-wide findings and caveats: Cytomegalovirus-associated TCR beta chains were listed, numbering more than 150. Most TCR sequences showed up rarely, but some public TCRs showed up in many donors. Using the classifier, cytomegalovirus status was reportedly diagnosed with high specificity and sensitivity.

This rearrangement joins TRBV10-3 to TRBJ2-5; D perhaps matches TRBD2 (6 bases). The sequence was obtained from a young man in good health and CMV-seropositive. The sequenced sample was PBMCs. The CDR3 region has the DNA TGTGCCATCAGTGAGGCGGTAGCGGAAGAGACCCAGTACTTC. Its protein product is CAISEAVAEETQYF.